Reported below is one T cell receptor beta chain. The source of the sample is a study of shared clonotypes between healthy human individuals. Cells designated naive CD8 were CD45RO-negative and were positively selected for CCR7, with terminally differentiated effector memory CD45RA+ cells excluded. The CDR3 is 12 amino acids. Trimming left V 6 bases short and J 5 bases short, with 12 bases between. Germline V lookup: CDR1 SGHDT, CDR2 YYEEEE. TCRdb's table, derived via immunoSEQ multiplex PCR, lists solely in-frame clones and lacks some. The sample includes around 2,100,000 clones, approximately 94% of them seen just once.

The chain combines TRBV5-6 with TRBJ2-7; D is unclear. The receptor was isolated from a young man in good health. The sample taken for sequencing was naive CD8+ T cells sorted from blood. The CDR3 here is CASMARPDEQYF. The CDR3 DNA is TGTGCCAGCATGGCCCGACCGGACGAGCAGTACTTC. The full variable domain, rest sourced from reference TRBV5-6 and TRBJ2-7, is DAGVTQSPTHLIKTRGQQVTLRCSPKSGHDTVSWYQQALGQGPQFIFQYYEEEERQRGNFPDRFSGHQFPNYSSELNVNALLLGDSALYLCASMARPDEQYFGPGTRLTVT.